By sample fraction, the clone carrying this TCR beta chain is medium-sized. The data were obtained in a study of metastatic and nonmetastatic thyroid tumors. In the original workflow: Between-group CDR3 differences, defined by clinicopathological status, yielded a distant-metastasis classifier for papillary thyroid cancer. From the PCR reads, TCRdb re-called clones with MiXCR. These V and J calls originate from TCRdb's pipeline instead of the authors' own analysis. The sample consists of around 26,000 clones, roughly 19% of them appearing once. The CDR3 spans 13 residues. Germline V gives CDR1 MDHEN, CDR2 SYDVKM. V dropped 5 bases and J dropped 1 base, with 9 bases sitting between them. Among the patients, none had received any treatment before thyroid surgery.

This TCR derives from a male donor with papillary thyroid cancer or a benign thyroid nodule (not recorded which). Some clones in this sample may be carry-over from other donors' samples. The source material was blood. The chain couples TRBV28 to TRBJ2-7; no reliable D call. CDR3 residues: CASSLELSYEQYF. The CDR3 nucleotides read TGTGCCAGCAGTCTCGAGCTATCCTACGAGCAGTACTTC.